Sequencing of this TCR beta chain was carried out in a study of CD8 T cells in Susac syndrome. Germline CDR1 DFQATT, CDR2 SNEGSKA (reference sequence). After removal of 0 bases from V and 5 bases from J, the junction contained 6 bases not matched to a gene. There are 15 residues in the CDR3. With random hexamers, 0.5 to 1 ug RNA was reverse transcribed. TCRdb used MiXCR to reprocess the immunoSEQ multiplex PCR reads, holding one entry per CDR3 protein. The data hold some 100,000 distinct CDR3 sequences, with roughly 91% observed a single time. V is TRBV20-1 and J is TRBJ2-7; 11 bases agree with TRBD2. Sequencing was carried out using CD4+ T cells from PBMCs. This sequence was found in a human donor in good health. CDR3: CSARDLLAGVNEQYF. CDR3 bases: TGCAGTGCTAGAGACTTACTAGCGGGAGTCAACGAGCAGTACTTC.